The 26 T cell receptor beta chains below were found in one sample sequenced in a study of shared clonotypes between healthy human individuals. Profiled with immunoSEQ multiplex PCR; TCRdb holds only in-frame clones, not every one. The sample lists over 400,000 clones, around 73% occurring once. Sequenced input: PBMCs. Receptors were obtained from a woman aged 40-49 years in good health. Some clones in this sample may be carry-over from other donors' samples.

The CDR3 nucleotides read TGTGCCAGCAGCGTCTCGTCGGGCACCGGGGAGCTGTTTTTT. Protein product: CASSVSSGTGELFF. The V and J genes are TRBV7-2 and TRBJ2-2; D is ambiguous. Trimming removed 5 bases from V and 4 bases from J, with 11 bases in between. The CDR3 spans 14 residues. CDR1 is SGHTA and CDR2 is FQGNSA in the germline V gene.

The chain uses TRBV30 and TRBJ1-2; 7 nucleotides line up with TRBD1. V shed 6 bases and J 3 bases; nucleotides not matched to a gene: 1. CDR1 and CDR2 (germline): GTSNPN, SVGIG (reference sequence). CDR3 size: 11 residues. CDR3 in amino acids: CACGQDYGYTF. The CDR3 DNA sequence: TGTGCCTGCGGACAGGACTATGGCTACACCTTC.

As for this clone: This sequence may be a read error, since a much larger clone differs from it by one base. This chain links TRBV5-1 with TRBJ2-5; tentatively, D is TRBD2 (6 bases). The V gene's germline CDR1 is SGHRS and CDR2 YFSETQ. The CDR3 runs 15 residues. The CDR3 nucleotides are TGCACCAGCAGCTTGGAGGCGGGATCCAGAGAGACCCAGTACTTC. This codes for CTSSLEAGSRETQYF.

This chain uses TRBV27 with TRBJ1-1; D gene unclear. The CDR3 sequence is 16 residues long. Per the germline V gene, CDR1 is MNHEY and CDR2 is SMNVEV (reference sequence). Trimming took 7 bases from V and 1 from J, leaving 19 bases between them. The CDR3 here is CASTSFPPPSNTEAFF. DNA for the CDR3: TGTGCCAGCACGTCCTTCCCACCTCCGTCGAACACTGAAGCTTTCTTT.

The gene calls are TRBV9 and TRBJ2-1, with 14 nucleotides matching TRBD2. The V segment lost 0 bases and the J segment 15 bases; nucleotides outside the gene matches: 8. There are 15 residues in the CDR3. Germline CDR1 SGDLS, CDR2 YYNGEE. CDR3 in DNA: TGTGCCAGCAGCGTAGACGGGACTAGCGGGAGTGTACCGTTCTTC. Amino acids: CASSVDGTSGSVPFF.

This chain joins TRBV29-1 and TRBJ1-1, with unresolved D. Germline V gene lookup returns CDR1 SQVTM and CDR2 ANQGSEA. The CDR3 has 13 amino acids. V was pared by 7 bases and J by 1 base, with 13 bases between. The CDR3 DNA follows: TGCAGCGGGGCAGTGGCGAAGAACACTGAAGCTTTCTTT. The encoded protein is CSGAVAKNTEAFF.

This sequence joins TRBV27 and TRBJ2-2, with 7 bases matching TRBD1. The CDR3 covers 14 residues. CDR1 and CDR2 from the germline V gene are MNHEY and SMNVEV (reference sequence). V gave up 9 bases and J gave up 1 base; unmatched junction bases: 5. CDR3 amino acids: CASRGTENTGELFF. CDR3 coding DNA: TGTGCCAGTAGGGGGACAGAGAACACCGGGGAGCTGTTTTTT.

This chain uses TRBV10-3 with TRBJ1-5; D remains ambiguous. Trimming shortened V by 6 bases and J by 7 bases, and 10 bases separated the two germline ends. Germline CDR1 and CDR2: ENHRY and SYGVKD. This CDR3 comprises 12 residues. CDR3 bases: TGTGCCATCAGCGAAGAAAGGCAGCCCCAGCATTTT. This sequence encodes CAISEERQPQHF.

This clone was seen repeatedly, ten times or more. This chain connects TRBV23-1 to TRBJ2-2; 8 nucleotides align to TRBD2. TRBV23-1 is an ORF; its function is uncertain. The V segment lost 7 bases and the J segment 3 bases; nucleotides outside the gene matches: 13. The CDR3 extends over 17 amino acids. The chain's CDR3 is CASTLPGGADHTGELFF. In nucleotides, the CDR3 is TGCGCCAGCACCCTACCGGGGGGGGCGGATCACACCGGGGAGCTGTTTTTT.

This chain uses TRBV29-1 with TRBJ2-1, with D unresolved. V lost 3 bases to trimming and J lost 4 bases, with 13 bases between them. Per germline, CDR1 SQVTM and CDR2 ANQGSEA. The CDR3 length is 14 residues. CDR3 in DNA: TGCAGCGTTGAGTTAGCAGCAAGGTACAATGAGCAGTTCTTC. Translated: CSVELAARYNEQFF.

In the case of this clone: A much bigger clone sits one base away, suggesting this may be a read error. The chain combines TRBV6-6 with TRBJ2-1; TRBD1 matches at 9 bases. Germline V lookup: CDR1 MNHNY, CDR2 SVGAGI (reference sequence). CDR3 size: 15 residues. The CDR3 loop reads CTSSYAGQGHNEQFF. The CDR3 DNA reads TGTACCAGCAGTTACGCCGGACAGGGGCACAATGAGCAGTTCTTC.

This sequence joins TRBV2 and TRBJ2-3; the D gene is possibly TRBD2 (5 bases). Germline CDR1 reads SNHLY; CDR2 reads FYNNEI. V lost 6 bases to trimming and J lost 6 bases, with 16 bases between them. The CDR3 has 14 residues. CDR3 DNA: TGTGCCAGCAGGGCCGGGAACACAGCGGATACGCAGTATTTT. This codes for CASRAGNTADTQYF. The full variable domain, completed using reference TRBV2 and TRBJ2-3, is EPEVTQTPSHQVTQMGQEVILRCVPISNHLYFYWYRQILGQKVEFLVSFYNNEISEKSEIFDDQFSVERPDGSNFTLKIRSTKLEDSAMYFCASRAGNTADTQYFGPGTRLTVL.

The chain has TRBV18 and TRBJ2-1; 8 bases are a match to TRBD2. From germline, CDR1 is KGHSH and CDR2 LQKENI. Losses at the gene ends were 3 bases for V and 3 bases for J; bases not matched to a gene: 10. This CDR3 comprises 17 residues. The CDR3 here is CASSPARIAGFYNEQFF. The CDR3 nucleotides are TGTGCCAGCTCACCCGCCAGGATAGCGGGATTCTACAATGAGCAGTTCTTC.

The rearrangement uses TRBV19 and TRBJ2-3; D uncertain. This CDR3 has 14 residues. Germline CDR1 LNHDA, CDR2 SQIVND (reference sequence). V lost 4 bases to trimming and J lost 1 base, with 9 bases between them. The CDR3 DNA reads TGTGCCAGTAGTAGACCGCTCGGCACAGATACGCAGTATTTT. It encodes CASSRPLGTDTQYF.

V is TRBV6-1 and J is TRBJ1-1; a possible D gene is TRBD1 (5 bases). CDR1 MNHNS and CDR2 SASEGT come from the germline V gene. V was cut by 6 bases and J by 5 bases, with 10 bases left in between. The CDR3 consists of 12 residues. CDR3: CASRGAGTEAFF. The CDR3 coding sequence is TGTGCCAGCAGGGGAGCAGGGACTGAAGCTTTCTTT.

This clone came up once. J is TRBJ2-2 and V is TRBV19; D unresolved. This CDR3 region has 15 residues. Looked up from germline, CDR1 is LNHDA and CDR2 is SQIVND (reference sequence). The ends were cut back, 4 bases at V and 0 bases at J, with 9 bases in the middle. CDR3 nucleotide sequence: TGTGCCAGTAGTAGAAGCTACACGAACACCGGGGAGCTGTTTTTT. As protein: CASSRSYTNTGELFF.

This clone occurred once. The J gene is TRBJ2-1, the V gene TRBV11-2; D call uncertain. Germline V gives CDR1 SGHAT, CDR2 FQNNGV. This CDR3 region has 17 residues. Trimming left V 4 bases short and J 6 bases short, with 22 bases between. The CDR3 reads CASSSPSFTGPGNEQFF. In DNA, the CDR3 is TGTGCCAGCAGCTCCCCCAGTTTCACCGGGCCGGGCAATGAGCAGTTCTTC.

The chain joins TRBV5-1 to TRBJ1-1; no clear D gene. Germline CDR1 SGHRS, CDR2 YFSETQ. Trimming took 1 base from V and 0 from J, leaving 10 bases between them. This CDR3 comprises 15 residues. This CDR3 reads CASSLRNAVNTEAFF. The CDR3 DNA follows: TGCGCCAGCAGCTTGCGTAACGCGGTGAACACTGAAGCTTTCTTT.

This chain connects TRBV11-3 to TRBJ1-5; possible D gene TRBD1, 6 bases. There are 15 residues in the CDR3. Germline V gives CDR1 SGHNT, CDR2 YENEEA. The V end was cut by 5 bases, the J end by 5 bases, with 16 bases between. CDR3 bases: TGTGCCAGCAGCCAAGATGAGGGGGGCCATCAGCCCCAGCATTTT. This encodes CASSQDEGGHQPQHF.

The rearrangement links TRBV10-2 to TRBJ2-5; D is perhaps TRBD1 or TRBD2 (5 bases each). The DNA end favors TRBJ2-7, so the J call may be wrong. The CDR3 length is 14 residues. Looked up from germline, CDR1 is WSHSY and CDR2 is SAAADI. The CDR3 here is CASSESGVLYEQYF. CDR3 DNA: TGCGCCAGCAGTGAGTCGGGGGTACTCTACGAGCAGTACTTC.

This clone was recorded many times. This chain connects TRBV5-1 to TRBJ2-3; TRBD1 aligns across 8 bases. Germline trimming cut 1 base from V and 2 bases from J; bases unmatched to any gene: 6. The CDR3 length is 16 residues. Per the germline V gene, CDR1 is SGHRS and CDR2 is YFSETQ. The CDR3 nucleotides read TGCGCCAGCAGCTTGCGAACAGGGGGACTCACAGATACGCAGTATTTT. Protein sequence: CASSLRTGGLTDTQYF.

The chain links TRBV5-1 to TRBJ2-5; 8 nucleotides match TRBD2. Germline V gene sequence: CDR1 SGHRS, CDR2 YFSETQ. CDR3 size: 15 residues. J lost 5 bases, V lost 2 bases, and 8 bases had no gene match. CDR3 nucleotides: TGCGCCAGCAGCTTAGCGGGAGAGGCTGTGGAGACCCAGTACTTC. Translated: CASSLAGEAVETQYF.

Comments on this clone: One junction end does not reproduce the germline sequence, and a read error may be involved. The rearrangement links TRBV18 to TRBJ2-7; 13 bases are shared with TRBD2. The CDR3 has 15 amino acids. Germline CDR1 is KGHSH and CDR2 is LQKENI. The CDR3: CASSGLAGASSEQYF. The DNA of the CDR3 is TGTGCCAGCTCAGGACTAGCGGGAGCTTCCTCCGAGCAGTACTTC.

As regards this clone: The germline gene is not matched at one end of the junction; a read error may be the cause. CDR3 in amino acids: CASSYSQGTYEQYF. The CDR3 bases are TGTGCCAGCAGTTACTCGCAGGGGACTTACGAGCAGTACTTC. The rearrangement links TRBV10-3 to TRBJ2-7; TRBD1 or TRBD2 may be the D gene (6 bases each). The CDR3 has 14 amino acids. CDR1 is ENHRY and CDR2 is SYGVKD in the germline V gene.

Only a few counts were recorded for this clone. It is likely a read error: a sequence one base away is far more abundant. This chain uses TRBV7-3 with TRBJ2-3; D remains unclear. The germline V gene has CDR1 SGHTA and CDR2 FQGTGA. The CDR3 length is 13 residues. CDR3 protein: CTSSHPNEDTQYF. The CDR3 region has the DNA TGTACCAGCAGCCACCCCAATGAGGATACGCAGTATTTT. Filled out from reference TRBV7-3 and TRBJ2-3, the complete variable domain reads GAGVSQTPSNKVTEKGKYVELRCDPISGHTALYWYRQSLGQGPEFLIYFQGTGAADDSGLPNDRFFAVRPEGSVSTLKIQRTERGDSAVYLCTSSHPNEDTQYFGPGTRLTVL.

The V gene is TRBV7-3, the J gene TRBJ2-1; 7 positions match TRBD2. Germline V gene lookup returns CDR1 SGHTA and CDR2 FQGTGA. The CDR3 length is 14 residues. The V segment lost 3 bases and the J segment 6 bases; nucleotides outside the gene matches: 5. The CDR3 is CASSFAGRANEQFF. The DNA for the CDR3 is TGTGCCAGCAGCTTTGCGGGGAGGGCCAATGAGCAGTTCTTC.